The clone carrying this T cell receptor beta chain appeared once. The data were taken from a study of blood T cell repertoires in COVID-19. As for the study in general: Specimens from acute and convalescent COVID-19 originated in the United States, Italy and Spain.

Authors' analysis steps: Estimation of nucleated cell counts was performed using reference gene primer amplification. Produced via immunoSEQ multiplex PCR; TCRdb's table is partial and in-frame only. V and J calls plus clone size are reproduced from that table; the DNA served to infer D and trimming. The data show about 290,000 clones, nearly 90% seen once. Specimen: peripheral blood. The sequence derives from a woman in her 30s with COVID-19, enrolled during active disease.

CDR3 in DNA: TGTGCCAGCAGCGAGAGGACAGGGGGCCAGCCCCAGCATTTT. It yields the protein CASSERTGGQPQHF. The rearrangement joins TRBV28 to TRBJ1-5; 11 positions match TRBD1. The CDR3 runs 14 residues. V lost 6 bases to trimming and J lost 7 bases; unmatched junction nucleotides: 5. In germline, CDR1 is MDHEN, CDR2 SYDVKM.